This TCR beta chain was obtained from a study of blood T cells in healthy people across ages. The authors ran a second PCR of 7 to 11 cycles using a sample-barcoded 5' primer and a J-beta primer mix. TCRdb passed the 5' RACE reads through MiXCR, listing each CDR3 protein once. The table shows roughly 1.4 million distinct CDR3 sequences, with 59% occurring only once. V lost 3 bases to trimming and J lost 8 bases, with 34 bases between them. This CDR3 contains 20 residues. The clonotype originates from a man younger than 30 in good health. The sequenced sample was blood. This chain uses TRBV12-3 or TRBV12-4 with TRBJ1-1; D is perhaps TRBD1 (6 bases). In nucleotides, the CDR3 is TGTGCCAGCAGTTTTACGGGATTGGAAGCAGGGGCAAAGTGGCGCACCGAAGCTTTCTTT. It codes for CASSFTGLEAGAKWRTEAFF.